Sequencing of this T cell receptor beta chain was carried out in a study of blood T cell repertoires in COVID-19. Study details: The samples span acute and convalescent COVID-19 from the United States, Italy and Spain. Sources were T cells, B-cell-depleted T cells, or PBMCs; the material itself was cDNA or gDNA.

Only one count was recorded for this clone. In the study's own analysis: Reference gene primer amplification gave nucleated cell count estimates. TCRdb's table, derived via immunoSEQ multiplex PCR, lists solely in-frame clones and lacks some. V and J calls and clone size come straight from that table; D and trimming were deduced from the DNA. Here the sample spans tens of thousands of clones, around 88% being singletons. The V end lost 1 base, the J end lost 3 bases, and 13 bases lay between the germline ends. CDR1 and CDR2 from the germline V gene are LGHNA and YNFKEQ. The CDR3 has 15 amino acids. V usage is TRBV4-2 and J usage is TRBJ2-7; D not resolved. The TCR comes from a woman of 80 years or more with active or convalescent COVID-19. Sequencing input: peripheral blood. The CDR3 DNA reads as TGTGCCAGCAGCCAAGGAGCTAGTCCGAGCTACGAGCAGTACTTC. Translation: CASSQGASPSYEQYF.